This T cell receptor beta chain was sequenced for a study of T cell repertoires in cytomegalovirus infection. Looking at the study overall: Both recently identified HLA-C-restricted and well-studied HLA-B-restricted CMV epitopes were used in the study.

Worth noting for this clonotype: Its antigen is currently unknown.

TCRdb re-analysed the reads in MiXCR, keeping a single row per CDR3 protein. The sample shows some 900,000 distinct CDR3 sequences, about 31% of them seen only once. The CDR3 runs 13 residues. V was clipped by 2 bases and J by 3 bases, with 7 bases between them. Germline assignment: CDR1 MNHEY and CDR2 SVGAGI. The rearrangement uses TRBV6-5 and TRBJ1-1, with no clear D. The source was cultured CD8+ T cells from PBMCs, collected from culture after CMV antigen stimulation. The clonotype was recovered from a human donor in good health (CMV status not recorded). Some clones in this sample may be carry-over from other donors' samples. The CDR3 bases are TGTGCCAGCAGTTACAGGGTGTACACTGAAGCTTTCTTT. Translation gives CASSYRVYTEAFF.